The next 26 T cell receptor beta chains were all read from a single sample in a study of T cells in Graves' hyperthyroidism and ophthalmopathy. TCR beta CDR3 regions were amplified from RNA transcripts. A set of HTBI primers served as the primers for a first-round RT-PCR of the TCR CDR3. TCRdb re-called the multiplex PCR reads with MiXCR, one entry per CDR3 protein. The sample holds about 600,000 distinct CDR3 sequences; about a sixth are singletons and the top ten take less than 3.5%. The sequenced sample was blood. The source of these receptors is a woman aged 40-49 years with Graves' ophthalmopathy.

This clonotype was observed many times. The V and J genes are TRBV2 and TRBJ1-5; D might be TRBD1 (5 bases). Trimming shortened V by 6 bases and J by 6 bases, and 12 bases separated the two germline ends. The CDR3 is made up of 13 amino acids. CDR1 SNHLY and CDR2 FYNNEI come from the germline V gene. The CDR3 nucleotides are TGTGCCAGCAGGGGGGGGGAGACTCAGCCCCAGCATTTT. Translation: CASRGGETQPQHF.

This clonotype appeared many times. The J gene is TRBJ1-6, the V gene TRBV7-8; D possibly corresponds to TRBD1 (6 bases). The CDR3 has 14 residues. The V end lost 5 bases, the J end lost 7 bases, and 12 bases lay between the germline ends. CDR1 is SGHVS and CDR2 is FQNEAQ in the germline V gene. This CDR3 reads CASSPGGRNSPLHF. CDR3 bases: TGTGCCAGCAGCCCGGGGGGGCGGAATTCACCCCTCCACTTT.

This clonotype was counted ten times or more. The chain has TRBV2 and TRBJ2-1; D perhaps matches TRBD1 (5 bases). This CDR3 is built from 12 residues. In germline, CDR1 is SNHLY, CDR2 FYNNEI. V shed 6 bases and J shed 10 bases, with 13 bases lying between them. The CDR3 nucleotides are TGTGCCAGCAGAACAGGCCCCCAGGAGCAGTTCTTC. Its translation: CASRTGPQEQFF.

In its sample, this clonotype was seen a few times. The V and J genes are TRBV6-1 and TRBJ1-1; no firm D call. Germline loops: CDR1 MNHNS, CDR2 SASEGT. V was shortened by 5 bases and J by 4 bases, with 14 bases between the two germline ends. The length of the CDR3 is 14 residues. The CDR3 loop is CASSYIALSTEAFF. The CDR3 nucleotides read TGTGCCAGCAGTTATATTGCCCTAAGCACTGAAGCTTTCTTT.

The chain has TRBV6-2 or TRBV6-3 and TRBJ2-6; no definite D call. Trimming removed 7 bases at V and 1 base at J, with 11 bases between. The CDR3 sequence is 15 residues long. In germline, CDR1 is MNHEY, CDR2 SVGEGT. The CDR3 nucleotides read TGTGCCAGCACCCCACTCCAGTCTGGGGCCAACGTCCTGACTTTC. Encoded protein: CASTPLQSGANVLTF.

V is TRBV12-3 or TRBV12-4 and J is TRBJ1-5; perhaps TRBD1 as D (5 bases). The length of the CDR3 is 15 residues. Trimming took 2 bases from V and 4 from J, leaving 12 bases between them. CDR3 sequence reads: CASSLTLTVNQPQHF. The CDR3, as DNA: TGTGCCAGCAGTTTAACCTTGACAGTTAATCAGCCCCAGCATTTT.

This clonotype occurred many times. The V call is TRBV11-2, the J call TRBJ2-3; 10 nucleotides align to TRBD2. This CDR3 spans 18 amino acids. Germline CDR1 and CDR2: SGHAT and FQNNGV. V was pared by 5 bases and J by 1 base, with 12 bases of the junction left unmatched. CDR3 in amino acids: CASSPPPAGGPRTDTQYF. The CDR3 DNA is TGTGCCAGCAGCCCCCCCCCAGCGGGAGGGCCCCGCACAGATACGCAGTATTTT.

In this sample, this clonotype turned up many times. The chain links TRBV3-1 to TRBJ2-5; either TRBD1 or TRBD2 may supply D (6 bases each). V lost 4 bases and J 4 bases, leaving 19 bases between the germline ends. The CDR3 is made up of 16 amino acids. The germline gives CDR1 LGHDT, CDR2 YNNKEL (reference sequence). The CDR3 is CASSPRGTPRGETQYF. The DNA of the CDR3 is TGTGCCAGCAGCCCAAGAGGGACACCGCGGGGAGAGACCCAGTACTTC.

The rearrangement links TRBV7-9 to TRBJ2-3, with a possible D match to TRBD2 (6 bases). The V end was cut by 5 bases, the J end by 2 bases, with 11 bases between. The CDR3 spans 14 residues. Germline values: CDR1 SEHNR, CDR2 FQNEAQ (reference sequence). The CDR3 DNA reads TGTGCCAGCAGCCGGGACTCCGACACAGATACGCAGTATTTT. Translating gives CASSRDSDTDTQYF.

This clonotype was detected a few times. J is TRBJ2-6 and V is TRBV12-3 or TRBV12-4; D call uncertain. CDR3 length: 17 residues. Trimming pared 6 bases from V and 0 bases from J, leaving 15 bases between. As DNA, the CDR3 is TGTGCCAGCAGCCCCCGGCGACCGAGCTCTGGGGCCAACGTCCTGACTTTC. Its protein product is CASSPRRPSSGANVLTF.

The table lists this clonotype with many counts. The chain recombines TRBV10-3 with TRBJ1-1; D perhaps matches TRBD1 (6 bases). Trimming took off 6 bases at V and 0 bases at J, with 14 bases between the two ends. The CDR3 sequence is 15 residues long. Germline CDR1 and CDR2: ENHRY and SYGVKD. Here the CDR3 reads CAIRPDRIMNTEAFF. CDR3 nucleotide sequence: TGTGCCATCAGGCCAGACAGGATCATGAACACTGAAGCTTTCTTT.

This clonotype has ten or more counts. This chain uses TRBV2 with TRBJ2-2, with D possibly matching TRBD2 (5 bases). V dropped 11 bases and J dropped 4 bases, with 14 bases sitting between them. Looked up from germline, CDR1 is SNHLY and CDR2 is FYNNEI. The CDR3 runs 13 residues. In nucleotides, the CDR3 is TGTGCCTCAAAGAGGACTTTCACCGGGGAGCTGTTTTTT. It encodes CASKRTFTGELFF.

This clonotype appeared a few times. DNA for the CDR3: TGTGCCAGCTATGAGCGGGGGGGGAGCAATGAGCAGTTCTTC. This translates into CASYERGGSNEQFF. V usage is TRBV2 and J usage is TRBJ2-1; TRBD2 aligns across 10 bases. Unmatched junction bases numbered 7, after V lost 8 bases and J lost 6 bases. CDR1 and CDR2 from the germline V gene are SNHLY and FYNNEI. The CDR3 spans 14 residues.

This chain connects TRBV20-1 to TRBJ1-1; no clear D. This CDR3 has 13 residues. V lost 6 bases and J lost 5, with 16 bases in between. CDR1 and CDR2 from the germline V gene are DFQATT and SNEGSKA (reference sequence). This chain's CDR3 is CSAKIGRRTEAFF. CDR3 nucleotides: TGCAGTGCGAAGATTGGACGAAGGACTGAAGCTTTCTTT.

This chain links TRBV20-1 with TRBJ2-5; D remains unclear. Deletions cut 5 bases from V and 4 bases from J, with 8 bases between. Germline V gene data show CDR1 as DFQATT and CDR2 as SNEGSKA (reference sequence). The CDR3 has 11 amino acids. The CDR3 loop reads CSARLTETQYF. CDR3 nucleotides: TGCAGTGCTCGTTTGACAGAGACCCAGTACTTC.

This clonotype was found a few times. This chain uses TRBV12-3 or TRBV12-4 with TRBJ1-4; D may be TRBD1 (5 bases). This CDR3 is 14 amino acids long. The V end was cut by 7 bases, the J end by 13 bases, with 22 bases between. The CDR3 reads CASTPMGGTAGLFF. CDR3 bases: TGTGCCAGCACCCCGATGGGGGGGACGGCGGGACTGTTTTTT.

This clonotype has at least ten counts. This chain links TRBV3-1 with TRBJ2-4; 9 bases are a match to TRBD1. CDR1 and CDR2 from the germline V gene are LGHDT and YNNKEL (reference sequence). The CDR3 totals 14 residues. J gave up 6 bases and V 3 bases, and 3 bases lay outside the gene matches. The CDR3 loop reads CASSQTTGGNIQYF. The DNA of the CDR3 is TGTGCCAGCAGCCAGACGACAGGGGGAAACATTCAGTACTTC.

This clonotype was detected ten times or more. The genes are TRBV2 and TRBJ1-5; D may be TRBD1 (6 bases). The CDR3 spans 16 residues. The V gene lost 0 bases and the J gene lost 4 bases, with 13 bases spanning the gap. Germline V gene data show CDR1 as SNHLY and CDR2 as FYNNEI. The CDR3 DNA reads as TGTGCCAGCAGTGAAGCCGTCGGAGGGGGAAATCAGCCCCAGCATTTT. Translated, it gives CASSEAVGGGNQPQHF.

This clonotype was seen ten or more times. The chain carries TRBV2 and TRBJ2-4; 7 bases align to TRBD1. With V trimmed by 4 bases and J by 0 bases, 6 bases remained unmatched. CDR3 length: 16 residues. Germline CDR1 is SNHLY and CDR2 is FYNNEI. Here the CDR3 reads CASSGGQTLAKNIQYF. The CDR3 nucleotides read TGTGCCAGCAGTGGGGGACAGACCCTAGCCAAAAACATTCAGTACTTC.

This clonotype was counted at least ten times. The chain links TRBV11-2 to TRBJ2-3; 10 bases line up with TRBD2. The length of the CDR3 is 15 residues. After removal of 5 bases from V and 6 bases from J, the junction contained 8 bases not matched to a gene. Germline CDR1 SGHAT, CDR2 FQNNGV. As DNA, the CDR3 is TGTGCCAGCAGCCCCTGGCTAGCGGGGGTTGATACGCAGTATTTT. Its translation is CASSPWLAGVDTQYF.

This clonotype was seen a few times. V gene TRBV24-1 combines with J gene TRBJ2-1, with a weak D call TRBD2 (5 bases). CDR3 length: 11 residues. Germline CDR1 and CDR2: KGHDR and SFDVKD. V was shortened by 10 bases and J by 12 bases, with 15 bases between the two germline ends. The CDR3 coding sequence is TGTGCCACTGAGCTGGAGGCCCGGCAGTTCTTC. As protein: CATELEARQFF.

This sequence joins TRBV9 and TRBJ2-1; 10 bases match TRBD2. Trimming cost V 1 base and J 5 bases; bases outside gene matches: 0. Germline CDR1 and CDR2: SGDLS and YYNGEE. The CDR3 totals 14 residues. The CDR3: CASSVLAGDNEQFF. The CDR3 nucleotides read TGTGCCAGCAGCGTACTAGCGGGAGACAATGAGCAGTTCTTC.

The chain joins TRBV6-5 to TRBJ2-3, with D unresolved. CDR3 length: 16 residues. V dropped 2 bases and J dropped 0 bases, with 12 bases sitting between them. CDR1 and CDR2 from the germline V gene are MNHEY and SVGAGI. The CDR3 coding sequence is TGTGCCAGCAGTTACAGAGCAGGAGCTAGCACAGATACGCAGTATTTT. The encoded protein is CASSYRAGASTDTQYF.

The CDR3 DNA sequence: TGTGCCAGCAGGGTAGCGGGGGGAGTTCCCACCGGGGAGCTGTTTTTT. This codes for CASRVAGGVPTGELFF. The rearrangement uses TRBV12-3 or TRBV12-4 and TRBJ2-2, with 10 bases aligning to TRBD2. The CDR3 covers 16 residues. V lost 6 bases to trimming and J lost 4 bases; unmatched junction nucleotides: 8.

Only a few counts were recorded for this clonotype. This chain joins TRBV7-8 and TRBJ2-7; the match to TRBD2 covers 7 bases. The CDR3 extends over 16 amino acids. CDR1 and CDR2 from the germline V gene are SGHVS and FQNEAQ. V lost 5 bases to trimming and J lost 2 bases; unmatched junction nucleotides: 12. This CDR3 is CASSPYRLAVAYEQYF. CDR3 nucleotide sequence: TGTGCCAGCAGCCCCTACCGGCTAGCGGTAGCCTACGAGCAGTACTTC.

This clonotype was recorded a few times. This sequence joins TRBV20-1 and TRBJ2-1, with 10 bases identical to TRBD2. The V gene end was trimmed by 3 bases and the J gene end by 6 bases; junction bases not matched to a gene: 5. From germline, CDR1 is DFQATT and CDR2 SNEGSKA (reference sequence). This CDR3 has 14 residues. CDR3 residues: CSASSSGGFNEQFF. The DNA of the CDR3 is TGCAGTGCTAGCTCTAGCGGGGGTTTCAATGAGCAGTTCTTC.